This passage covers 15 T cell receptor beta chains from one sample sequenced in a study of blood T cell repertoires in COVID-19. Only in-frame clones appear in the TCRdb table, and some are missing; sequencing was by immunoSEQ multiplex PCR. The sample has 150,000 or so clones; about 91% are singletons. Sequencing was carried out using peripheral blood. These receptors came from a woman in her fifties or sixties with acute or convalescent COVID-19.

The V gene is TRBV11-3, the J gene TRBJ2-1; D call uncertain. This CDR3 has 12 residues. Germline assignment: CDR1 SGHNT and CDR2 YENEEA. Trimming pared 8 bases from V and 4 bases from J, leaving 9 bases between. CDR3 region: CASGLEYNEQFF. The CDR3 bases are TGTGCCAGCGGGCTGGAATACAATGAGCAGTTCTTC.

The chain recombines TRBV21-1 with TRBJ1-5. TRBV21-1 represents a pseudogene. There are 21 residues in the CDR3. The CDR3 reads CASTKRPPWDKLTLGGQPQHF. CDR3 nucleotides: TGTGCCAGCACGAAAAGGCCCCCATGGGACAAGCTAACCTTGGGGGGGCAGCCCCAGCATTTT.

The V gene is TRBV11-2, the J gene TRBJ2-3, with D hard to call. CDR1 and CDR2 from the germline V gene are SGHAT and FQNNGV. With 3 bases removed from V and 6 bases from J, the gap between germline ends came to 10 bases. The CDR3 is 13 residues long. The CDR3 DNA follows: TGTGCCAGCAGCTTGATACTTTGGGATACGCAGTATTTT. Amino acid sequence: CASSLILWDTQYF.

The rearrangement links TRBV6-5 to TRBJ2-7; a possible D gene is TRBD1 (6 bases). The CDR3 spans 13 residues. CDR1 is MNHEY and CDR2 is SVGAGI in the germline V gene. The V and J ends lost 7 bases and 4 bases respectively, with 14 bases between them. This CDR3 is CASNRDQGYEQYF. In nucleotides, the CDR3 is TGTGCCAGCAACCGAGACCAGGGGTACGAGCAGTACTTC.

The chain recombines TRBV5-1 with TRBJ2-3; TRBD1 matches 7 bases. Trimming cost V 4 bases and J 2 bases; bases outside gene matches: 10. The CDR3 covers 16 residues. Germline CDR1 reads SGHRS; CDR2 reads YFSETQ. In DNA, the CDR3 is TGCGCCAGCAGCCGATCAGGGGGTTCCCTCACAGATACGCAGTATTTT. It specifies CASSRSGGSLTDTQYF.

This sequence joins TRBV6-2 or TRBV6-3 and TRBJ1-1; D ambiguous. The germline gives CDR1 MNHEY, CDR2 SVGEGT. The CDR3 spans 15 residues. Between the trimmed V and J ends, which lost 6 bases and 3 bases, there was a span of 17 bases. The CDR3 coding sequence is TGTGCCAGCAGCGACAACACCGTGTTACACACTGAAGCTTTCTTT. This encodes CASSDNTVLHTEAFF.

This sequence joins TRBV27 and TRBJ2-5; D is undetermined. Trimming removed 5 bases from V and 1 base from J, with 11 bases in between. Germline V gene sequence: CDR1 MNHEY, CDR2 SMNVEV (reference sequence). The CDR3 sequence is 14 residues long. The CDR3 region has the DNA TGTGCCAGCAGTCCATACGACTTCCAAGAGACCCAGTACTTC. It specifies CASSPYDFQETQYF.

This chain joins TRBV10-3 and TRBJ2-7; D is possibly TRBD2 (6 bases). Per the germline V gene, CDR1 is ENHRY and CDR2 is SYGVKD. The CDR3 has 13 amino acids. V was shortened by 10 bases and J by 2 bases, with 15 bases between the two germline ends. The CDR3 nucleotides read TGTGCCACCCTCGGAGGGAATACCTACGAGCAGTACTTC. Amino acid sequence: CATLGGNTYEQYF.

The V call is TRBV3-1 (or the pseudogene TRBV3-2), the J call TRBJ1-4; weak D call: TRBD1 (5 bases). CDR1 is LGHDT, CDR2 YNNKEL, per germline (reference sequence). V was shortened by 1 base and J by 8 bases, with 11 bases between the two germline ends. This CDR3 is built from 14 residues. CDR3 residues: CASSQASGYEKLFF. The DNA for the CDR3 is TGTGCCAGCAGCCAAGCGTCAGGGTACGAAAAACTGTTTTTT.

The chain couples TRBV28 to TRBJ2-2; 7 bases agree with TRBD1. The CDR3 is 14 amino acids. The germline CDR1 and CDR2 sequences are MDHEN and SYDVKM. Written as DNA, the CDR3 is TGTGCTGCACAGGACAGGTCGAACACCGGGGAGCTGTTTTTT. This codes for CAAQDRSNTGELFF.

V is TRBV7-3 and J is TRBJ1-3; D unresolved. The CDR3 runs 14 residues. Germline V CDR1 and CDR2: SGHTA, FQGTGA. Trimming removed 7 bases at V and 4 bases at J, with 14 bases between. Here the CDR3 DNA reads TGTGCCAGCAAGCCCTTCGCGGGAGGAAACACCATATATTTT. Protein product: CASKPFAGGNTIYF.

The CDR3 coding sequence is TGTGCCAGCAGTTTAGCCGGGAATACATTTCAGCCCCAGCATTTT. Residues: CASSLAGNTFQPQHF. The chain has TRBV28 and TRBJ1-5; D remains ambiguous. This CDR3 contains 15 residues. Trimming took 2 bases from V and 6 from J, leaving 14 bases between them. Germline V gives CDR1 MDHEN, CDR2 SYDVKM.

The chain combines TRBV7-2 with TRBJ1-3, with 7 bases matching TRBD1. The CDR3 is made up of 16 amino acids. Germline V CDR1 and CDR2: SGHTA, FQGNSA. The V gene end was trimmed by 5 bases and the J gene end by 0 bases; junction bases not matched to a gene: 7. CDR3 bases: TGTGCCAGCAGCGCCCAGGGGGGCTTCTCTGGAAACACCATATATTTT. Its protein is CASSAQGGFSGNTIYF.

The chain couples TRBV6-5 to TRBJ1-5; perhaps TRBD1 as D (6 bases). Trimming stripped 8 bases from V and 7 bases from J, with 21 bases between. Germline CDR1 is MNHEY and CDR2 is SVGAGI. CDR3 size: 15 residues. The CDR3 is CASARLQGGNQPQHF. CDR3 DNA sequence: TGTGCCAGCGCCCGGCTACAGGGTGGTAACCAGCCCCAGCATTTT.

The chain has TRBV3-1 (or the pseudogene TRBV3-2) and TRBJ2-7; a weak D match, TRBD1 (5 bases). This CDR3 contains 18 residues. Trimming shortened V by 0 bases and J by 2 bases, and 20 bases separated the two germline ends. Germline CDR1 LGHDT, CDR2 YNNKEL (reference sequence). In nucleotides, the CDR3 is TGTGCCAGCAGCCAAGAATGCCCTCGCGAACAGGAGACCTACGAGCAGTACTTC. Protein sequence: CASSQECPREQETYEQYF.